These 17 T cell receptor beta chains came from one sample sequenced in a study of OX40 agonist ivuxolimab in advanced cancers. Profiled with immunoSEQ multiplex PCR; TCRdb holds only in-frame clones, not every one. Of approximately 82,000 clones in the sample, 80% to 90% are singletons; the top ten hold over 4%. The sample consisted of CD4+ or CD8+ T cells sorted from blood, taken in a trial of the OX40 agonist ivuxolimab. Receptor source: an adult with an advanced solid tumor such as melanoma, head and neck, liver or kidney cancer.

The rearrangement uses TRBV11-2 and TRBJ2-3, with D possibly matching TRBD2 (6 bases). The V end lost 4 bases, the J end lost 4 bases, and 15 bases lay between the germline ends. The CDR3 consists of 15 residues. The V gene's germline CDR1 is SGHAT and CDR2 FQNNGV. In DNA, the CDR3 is TGTGCCAGCAGCTCGGCGGGACTTGGGGCAGATACGCAGTATTTT. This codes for CASSSAGLGADTQYF. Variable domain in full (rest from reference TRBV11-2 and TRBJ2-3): EAGVAQSPRYKIIEKRQSVAFWCNPISGHATLYWYQQILGQGPKLLIQFQNNGVVDDSQLPKDRFSAERLKGVDSTLKIQPAKLEDSAVYLCASSSAGLGADTQYFGPGTRLTVL.

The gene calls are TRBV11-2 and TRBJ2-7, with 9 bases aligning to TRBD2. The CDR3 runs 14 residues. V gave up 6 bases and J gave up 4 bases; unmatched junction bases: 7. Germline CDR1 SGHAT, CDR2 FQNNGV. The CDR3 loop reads CASSFAGGRYEQYF. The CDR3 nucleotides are TGTGCCAGCAGTTTCGCGGGAGGGCGGTACGAGCAGTACTTC.

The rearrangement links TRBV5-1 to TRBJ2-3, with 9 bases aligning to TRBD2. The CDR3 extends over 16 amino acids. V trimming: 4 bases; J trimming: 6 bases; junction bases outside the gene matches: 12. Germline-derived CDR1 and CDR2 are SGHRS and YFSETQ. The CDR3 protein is CASSLRAGGSGDTQYF. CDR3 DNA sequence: TGCGCCAGCAGCCTCCGAGCGGGAGGCTCGGGGGATACGCAGTATTTT. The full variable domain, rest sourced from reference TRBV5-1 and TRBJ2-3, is KAGVTQTPRYLIKTRGQQVTLSCSPISGHRSVSWYQQTPGQGLQFLFEYFSETQRNKGNFPGRFSGRQFSNSRSEMNVSTLELGDSALYLCASSLRAGGSGDTQYFGPGTRLTVL.

CDR3 region: CASRGTVAQPQHF. In DNA, the CDR3 is TGTGCCAGCAGGGGGACAGTGGCTCAGCCCCAGCATTTT. The V call is TRBV27, the J call TRBJ1-5, with TRBD1 matching 7 bases. Unmatched junction bases numbered 5, after V lost 6 bases and J lost 6 bases. The CDR3 is 13 amino acids. The germline V gene has CDR1 MNHEY and CDR2 SMNVEV (reference sequence).

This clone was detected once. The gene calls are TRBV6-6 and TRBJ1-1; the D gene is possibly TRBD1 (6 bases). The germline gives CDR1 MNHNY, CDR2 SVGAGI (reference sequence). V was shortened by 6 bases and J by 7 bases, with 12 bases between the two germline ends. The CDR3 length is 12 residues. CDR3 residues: CASSRTGSEAFF. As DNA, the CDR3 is TGTGCCAGCAGCCGTACAGGGAGTGAAGCTTTCTTT.

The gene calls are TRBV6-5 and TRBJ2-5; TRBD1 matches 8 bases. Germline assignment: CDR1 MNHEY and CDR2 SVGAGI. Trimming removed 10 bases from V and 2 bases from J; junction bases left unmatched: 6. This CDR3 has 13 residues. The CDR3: CATRGTGQETQYF. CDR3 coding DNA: TGTGCCACCCGGGGGACAGGACAAGAGACCCAGTACTTC.

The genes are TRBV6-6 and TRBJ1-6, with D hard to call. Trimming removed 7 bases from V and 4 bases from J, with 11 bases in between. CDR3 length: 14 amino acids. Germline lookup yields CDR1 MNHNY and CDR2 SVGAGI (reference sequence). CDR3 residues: CASKRENYNSPLHF. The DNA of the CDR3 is TGTGCCAGCAAGAGGGAGAATTATAATTCACCCCTCCACTTT.

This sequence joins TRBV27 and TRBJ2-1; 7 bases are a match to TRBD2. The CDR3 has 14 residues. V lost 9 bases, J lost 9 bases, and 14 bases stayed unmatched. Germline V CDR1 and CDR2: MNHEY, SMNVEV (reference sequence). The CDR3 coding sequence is TGTGCCAGAAATCACCAGCGGGAACTGAGTGAGCAGTTCTTC. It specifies CARNHQRELSEQFF.

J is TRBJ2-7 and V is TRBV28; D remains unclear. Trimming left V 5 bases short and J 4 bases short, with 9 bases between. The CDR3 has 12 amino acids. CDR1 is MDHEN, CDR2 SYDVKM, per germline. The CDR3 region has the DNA TGTGCCAGCAGTCCGCTAGGTTACGAGCAGTACTTC. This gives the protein CASSPLGYEQYF. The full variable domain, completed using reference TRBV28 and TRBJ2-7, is DVKVTQSSRYLVKRTGEKVFLECVQDMDHENMFWYRQDPGLGLRLIYFSYDVKMKEKGDIPEGYSVSREKKERFSLILESASTNQTSMYLCASSPLGYEQYFGPGTRLTVT.

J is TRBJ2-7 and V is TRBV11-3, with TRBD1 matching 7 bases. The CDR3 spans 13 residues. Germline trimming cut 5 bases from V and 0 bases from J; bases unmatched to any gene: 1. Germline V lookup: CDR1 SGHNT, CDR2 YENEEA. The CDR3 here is CASSRTGSYEQYF. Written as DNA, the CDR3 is TGTGCCAGCAGCCGGACAGGCTCCTACGAGCAGTACTTC.

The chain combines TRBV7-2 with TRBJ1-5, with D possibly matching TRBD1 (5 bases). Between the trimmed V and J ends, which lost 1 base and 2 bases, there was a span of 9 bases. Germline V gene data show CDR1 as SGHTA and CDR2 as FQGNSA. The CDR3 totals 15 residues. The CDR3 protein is CASSLVGGGNQPQHF. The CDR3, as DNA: TGTGCCAGCAGCTTAGTCGGGGGTGGCAATCAGCCCCAGCATTTT.

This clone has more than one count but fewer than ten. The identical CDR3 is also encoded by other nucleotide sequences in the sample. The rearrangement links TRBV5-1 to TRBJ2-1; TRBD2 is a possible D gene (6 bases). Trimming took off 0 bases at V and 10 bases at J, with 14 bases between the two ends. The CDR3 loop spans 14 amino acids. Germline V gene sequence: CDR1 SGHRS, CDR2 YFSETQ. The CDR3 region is CASSLGGTSREQFF. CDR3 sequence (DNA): TGCGCCAGCAGCTTGGGAGGGACTTCCCGAGAGCAGTTCTTC.

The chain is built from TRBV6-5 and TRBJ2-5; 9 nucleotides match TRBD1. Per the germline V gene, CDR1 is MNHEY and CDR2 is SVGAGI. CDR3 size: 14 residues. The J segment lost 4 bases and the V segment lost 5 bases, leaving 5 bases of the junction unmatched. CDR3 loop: CASSPGQGRETQYF. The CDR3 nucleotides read TGTGCCAGCAGTCCCGGACAGGGGAGAGAGACCCAGTACTTC.

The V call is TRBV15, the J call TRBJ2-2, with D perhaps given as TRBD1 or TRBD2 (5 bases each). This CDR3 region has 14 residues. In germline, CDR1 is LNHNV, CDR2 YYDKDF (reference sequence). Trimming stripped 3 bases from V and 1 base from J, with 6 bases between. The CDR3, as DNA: TGTGCCACCAGCAGGGGACGGAACACCGGGGAGCTGTTTTTT. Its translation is CATSRGRNTGELFF. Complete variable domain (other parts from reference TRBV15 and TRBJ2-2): DAMVIQNPRYQVTQFGKPVTLSCSQTLNHNVMYWYQQKSSQAPKLLFHYYDKDFNNEADTPDNFQSRRPNTSFCFLDIRSPGLGDTAMYLCATSRGRNTGELFFGEGSRLTVL.

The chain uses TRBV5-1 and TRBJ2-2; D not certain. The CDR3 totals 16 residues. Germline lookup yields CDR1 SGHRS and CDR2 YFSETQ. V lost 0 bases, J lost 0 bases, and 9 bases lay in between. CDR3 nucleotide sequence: TGCGCCAGCAGCTTGGCCGGCCTGTCGAACACCGGGGAGCTGTTTTTT. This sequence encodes CASSLAGLSNTGELFF.

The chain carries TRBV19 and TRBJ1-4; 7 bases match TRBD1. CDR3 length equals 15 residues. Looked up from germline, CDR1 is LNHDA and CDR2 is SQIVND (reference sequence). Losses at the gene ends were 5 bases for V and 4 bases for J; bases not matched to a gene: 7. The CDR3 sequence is CASSPPGQRNEKLFF. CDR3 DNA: TGTGCCAGTAGTCCTCCGGGACAGCGTAATGAAAAACTGTTTTTT. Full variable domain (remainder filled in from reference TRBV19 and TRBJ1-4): DGGITQSPKYLFRKEGQNVTLSCEQNLNHDAMYWYRQDPGQGLRLIYYSQIVNDFQKGDIAEGYSVSREKKESFPLTVTSAQKNPTAFYLCASSPPGQRNEKLFFGSGTQLSVL.

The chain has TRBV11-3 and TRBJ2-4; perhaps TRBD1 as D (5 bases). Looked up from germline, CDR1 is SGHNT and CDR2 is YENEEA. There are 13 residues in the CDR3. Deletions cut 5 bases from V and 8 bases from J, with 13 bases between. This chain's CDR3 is CASSPTGADIQYF. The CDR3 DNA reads TGTGCCAGCAGCCCCACTGGGGCGGACATTCAGTACTTC.